This TCR beta chain appears in the sequencing data of a study of vaccination and CD4 T cells after COVID-19. The V and J ends lost 3 bases and 1 base respectively, with 7 bases between them. The CDR3 is 15 amino acids. Germline-derived CDR1 and CDR2 are SNHLY and FYNNEI. Sequenced with the Oncomine TCR Beta short-read assay was DNA taken from cultured CD4+ T cells. From the PCR reads, TCRdb called clonotypes with MiXCR, one entry per CDR3 protein. The table records 10,000 to 15,000 distinct CDR3 sequences, less than 40% of them present only once. For this clonotype: Its antigen remains unknown.

Treatment specified: approximately 9-day PBMC culture with coronavirus spike peptide pools or control peptides (ViraFEST assay). The TCR sequence derives from a human donor with COVID-19. The gene calls are TRBV2 and TRBJ1-6, with D unresolved. The sequencing sample was made of cultured CD4+ T cells from blood. DNA of the CDR3: TGTGCCAGCAGTGACAGAGGGTCCTATAATTCACCCCTCCACTTT. Translating it yields CASSDRGSYNSPLHF.